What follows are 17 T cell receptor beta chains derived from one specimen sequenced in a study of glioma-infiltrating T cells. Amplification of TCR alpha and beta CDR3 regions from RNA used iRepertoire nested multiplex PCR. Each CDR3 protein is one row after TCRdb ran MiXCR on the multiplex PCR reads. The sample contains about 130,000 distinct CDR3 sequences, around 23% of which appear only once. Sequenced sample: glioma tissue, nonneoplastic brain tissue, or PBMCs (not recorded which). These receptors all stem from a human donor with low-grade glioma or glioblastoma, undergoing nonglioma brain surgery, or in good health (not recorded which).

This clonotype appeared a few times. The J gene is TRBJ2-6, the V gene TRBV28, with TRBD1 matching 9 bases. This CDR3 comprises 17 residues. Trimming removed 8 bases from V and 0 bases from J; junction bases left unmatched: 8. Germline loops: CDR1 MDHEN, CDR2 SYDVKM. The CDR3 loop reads CASDTGTGSSGANVLTF. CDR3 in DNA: TGTGCCAGCGATACCGGGACAGGGAGCTCTGGGGCCAACGTCCTGACTTTC.

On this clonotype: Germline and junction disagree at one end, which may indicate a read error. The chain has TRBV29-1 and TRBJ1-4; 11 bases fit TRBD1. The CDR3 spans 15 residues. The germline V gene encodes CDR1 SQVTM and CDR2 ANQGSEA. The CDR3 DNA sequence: TGCAGCGTTGTATGGACAGGGGGCTCTAATGAAAAACTGCTTTTT. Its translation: CSVVWTGGSNEKLLF.

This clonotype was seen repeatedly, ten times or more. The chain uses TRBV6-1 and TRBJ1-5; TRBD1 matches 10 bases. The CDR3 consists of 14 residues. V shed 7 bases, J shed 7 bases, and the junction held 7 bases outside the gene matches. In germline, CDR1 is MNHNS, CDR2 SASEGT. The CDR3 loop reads CASNPGQGKQPQHF. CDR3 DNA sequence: TGTGCCAGCAATCCGGGACAGGGGAAGCAGCCCCAGCATTTT.

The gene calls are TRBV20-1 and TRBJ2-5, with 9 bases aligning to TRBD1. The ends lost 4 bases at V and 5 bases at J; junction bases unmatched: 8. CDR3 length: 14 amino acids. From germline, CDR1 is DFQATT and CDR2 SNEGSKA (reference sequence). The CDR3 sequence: CSANKDRGLETQYF. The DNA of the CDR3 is TGCAGTGCTAACAAGGACAGGGGCTTGGAGACCCAGTACTTC.

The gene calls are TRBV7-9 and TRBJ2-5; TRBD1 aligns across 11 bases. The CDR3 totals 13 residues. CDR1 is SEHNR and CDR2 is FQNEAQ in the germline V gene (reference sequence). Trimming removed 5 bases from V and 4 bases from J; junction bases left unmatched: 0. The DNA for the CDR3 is TGTGCCAGCAGCGGGACAGGGGGAGAGACCCAGTACTTC. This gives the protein CASSGTGGETQYF.

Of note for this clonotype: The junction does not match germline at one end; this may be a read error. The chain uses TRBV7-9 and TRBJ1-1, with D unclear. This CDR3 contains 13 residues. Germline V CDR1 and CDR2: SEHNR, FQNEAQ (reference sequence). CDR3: CARSLEENTEAFF. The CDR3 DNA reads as TGTGCCAGAAGCTTAGAGGAGAACACTGAAGCTTTCTTT.

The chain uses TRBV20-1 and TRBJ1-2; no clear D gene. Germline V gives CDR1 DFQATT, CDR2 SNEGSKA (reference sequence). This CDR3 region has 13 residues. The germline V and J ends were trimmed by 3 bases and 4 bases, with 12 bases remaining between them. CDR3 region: CSASYGHSYGYTF. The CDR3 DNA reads TGCAGTGCTAGTTACGGGCATAGCTATGGCTACACCTTC.

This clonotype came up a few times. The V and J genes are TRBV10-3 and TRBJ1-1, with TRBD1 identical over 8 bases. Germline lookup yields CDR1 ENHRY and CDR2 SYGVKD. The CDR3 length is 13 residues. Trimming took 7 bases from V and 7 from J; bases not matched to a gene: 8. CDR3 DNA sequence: TGTGCCATCAATGGAGACAGGGGTTTTGAAGCTTTCTTT. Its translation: CAINGDRGFEAFF.

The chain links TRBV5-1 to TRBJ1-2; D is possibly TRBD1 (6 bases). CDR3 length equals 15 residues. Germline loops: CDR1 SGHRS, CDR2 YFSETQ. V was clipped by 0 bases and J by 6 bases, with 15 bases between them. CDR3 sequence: CASSLAVGGEDGYTF. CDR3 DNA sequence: TGCGCCAGCAGCTTGGCCGTGGGGGGCGAAGATGGCTACACCTTC.

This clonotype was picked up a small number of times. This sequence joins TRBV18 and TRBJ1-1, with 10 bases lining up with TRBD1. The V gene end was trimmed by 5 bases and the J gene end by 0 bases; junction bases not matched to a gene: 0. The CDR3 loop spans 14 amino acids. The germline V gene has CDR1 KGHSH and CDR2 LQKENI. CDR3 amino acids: CASSGTGVNTEAFF. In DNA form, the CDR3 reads TGTGCCAGCTCAGGGACAGGGGTGAACACTGAAGCTTTCTTT.

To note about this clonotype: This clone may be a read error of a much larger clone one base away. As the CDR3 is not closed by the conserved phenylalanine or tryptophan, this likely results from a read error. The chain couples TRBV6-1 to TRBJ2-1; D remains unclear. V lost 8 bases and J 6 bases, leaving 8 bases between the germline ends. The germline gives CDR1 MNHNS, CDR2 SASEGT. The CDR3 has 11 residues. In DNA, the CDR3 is TGTGCCAGCCGGAATTCCAATGAGCAGTTCCTC. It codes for CASRNSNEQFL.

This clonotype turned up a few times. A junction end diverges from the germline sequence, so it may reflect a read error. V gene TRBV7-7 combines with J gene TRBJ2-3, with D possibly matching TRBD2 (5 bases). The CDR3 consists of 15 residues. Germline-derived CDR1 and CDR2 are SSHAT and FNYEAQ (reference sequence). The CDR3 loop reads CASSLGATAGDTQYF. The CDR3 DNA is TGTGCTAGCAGCTTAGGTGCGACTGCGGGAGATACGCAGTATTTT.

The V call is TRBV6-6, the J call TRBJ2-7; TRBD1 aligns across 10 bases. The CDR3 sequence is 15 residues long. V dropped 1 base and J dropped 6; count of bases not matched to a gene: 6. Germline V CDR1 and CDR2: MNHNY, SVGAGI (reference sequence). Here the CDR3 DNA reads TGTGCCAGCAGTTACTTGGGACAGGGGAGCACCGAGCAGTACGTC. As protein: CASSYLGQGSTEQYV.

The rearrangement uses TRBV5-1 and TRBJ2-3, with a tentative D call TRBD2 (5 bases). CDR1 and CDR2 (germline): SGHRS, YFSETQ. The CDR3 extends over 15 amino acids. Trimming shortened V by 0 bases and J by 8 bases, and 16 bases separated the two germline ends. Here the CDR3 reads CASSLGGDLRGTQYF. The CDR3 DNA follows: TGCGCCAGCAGCTTGGGGGGAGACTTACGGGGTACGCAGTATTTT.

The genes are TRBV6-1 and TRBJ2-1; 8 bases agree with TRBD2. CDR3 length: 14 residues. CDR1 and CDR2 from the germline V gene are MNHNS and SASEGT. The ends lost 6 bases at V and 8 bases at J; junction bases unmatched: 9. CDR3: CASSPGLGGYEQFF. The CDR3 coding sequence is TGTGCCAGCAGCCCGGGACTAGGGGGATATGAGCAGTTCTTC.

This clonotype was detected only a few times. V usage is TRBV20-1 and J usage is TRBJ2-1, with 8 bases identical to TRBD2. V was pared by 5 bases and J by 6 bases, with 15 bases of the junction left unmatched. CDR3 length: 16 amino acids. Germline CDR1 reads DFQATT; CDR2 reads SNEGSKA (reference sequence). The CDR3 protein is CSAPERGHSGTNEQFF. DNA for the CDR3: TGCAGTGCTCCAGAGCGGGGACATAGCGGGACCAATGAGCAGTTCTTC.

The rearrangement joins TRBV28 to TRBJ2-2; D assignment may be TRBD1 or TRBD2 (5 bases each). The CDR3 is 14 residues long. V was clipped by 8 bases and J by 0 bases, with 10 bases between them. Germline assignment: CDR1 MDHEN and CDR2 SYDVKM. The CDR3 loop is CASGGAPNTGELFF. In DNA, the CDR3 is TGTGCCAGCGGGGGTGCCCCGAACACCGGGGAGCTGTTTTTT. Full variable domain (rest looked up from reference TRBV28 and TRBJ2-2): DVKVTQSSRYLVKRTGEKVFLECVQDMDHENMFWYRQDPGLGLRLIYFSYDVKMKEKGDIPEGYSVSREKKERFSLILESASTNQTSMYLCASGGAPNTGELFFGEGSRLTVL.